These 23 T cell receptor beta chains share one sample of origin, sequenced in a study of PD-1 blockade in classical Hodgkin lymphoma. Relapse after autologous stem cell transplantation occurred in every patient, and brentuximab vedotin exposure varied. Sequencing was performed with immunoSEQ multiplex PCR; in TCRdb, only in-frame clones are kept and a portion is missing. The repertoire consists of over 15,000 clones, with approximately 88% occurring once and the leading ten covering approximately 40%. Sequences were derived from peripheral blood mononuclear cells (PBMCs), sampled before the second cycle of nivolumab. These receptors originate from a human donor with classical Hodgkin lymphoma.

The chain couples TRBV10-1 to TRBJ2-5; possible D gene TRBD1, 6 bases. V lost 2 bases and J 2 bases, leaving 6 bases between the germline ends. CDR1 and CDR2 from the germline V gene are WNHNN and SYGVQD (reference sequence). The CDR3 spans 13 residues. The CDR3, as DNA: TGCGCCAGCAGTGAGGGACAGCAAGAGACCCAGTACTTC. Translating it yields CASSEGQQETQYF.

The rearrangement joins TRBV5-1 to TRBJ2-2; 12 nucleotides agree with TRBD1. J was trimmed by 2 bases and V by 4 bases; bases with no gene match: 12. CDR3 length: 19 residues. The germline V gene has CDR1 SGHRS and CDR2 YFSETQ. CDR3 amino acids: CASSTGTGGLWTNTGELFF. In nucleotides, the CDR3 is TGCGCCAGCAGCACGGGGACAGGGGGCCTATGGACTAACACCGGGGAGCTGTTTTTT. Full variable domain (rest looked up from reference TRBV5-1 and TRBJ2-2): KAGVTQTPRYLIKTRGQQVTLSCSPISGHRSVSWYQQTPGQGLQFLFEYFSETQRNKGNFPGRFSGRQFSNSRSEMNVSTLELGDSALYLCASSTGTGGLWTNTGELFFGEGSRLTVL.

This chain's CDR3 is CASSPSYNEQFF. Here the CDR3 DNA reads TGTGCCAGCAGCCCAAGCTACAATGAGCAGTTCTTC. The chain carries TRBV7-3 and TRBJ2-1; D call uncertain. V lost 5 bases and J 3 bases, leaving 5 bases between the germline ends. CDR1 and CDR2 from the germline V gene are SGHTA and FQGTGA. The CDR3 has 12 residues.

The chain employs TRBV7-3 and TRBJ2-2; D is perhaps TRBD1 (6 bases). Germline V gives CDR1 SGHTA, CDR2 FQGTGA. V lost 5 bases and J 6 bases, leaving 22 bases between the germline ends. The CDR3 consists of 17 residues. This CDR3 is CASSPGQGRRGAGELFF. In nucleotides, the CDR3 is TGTGCCAGCAGCCCCGGGCAGGGGCGTAGAGGGGCCGGGGAGCTGTTTTTT.

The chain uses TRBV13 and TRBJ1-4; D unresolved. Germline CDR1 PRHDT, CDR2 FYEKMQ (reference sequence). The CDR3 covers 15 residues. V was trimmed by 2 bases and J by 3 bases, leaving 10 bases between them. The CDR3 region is CASSLRVAANEKLFF. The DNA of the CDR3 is TGTGCCAGCAGCTTAAGGGTCGCGGCTAATGAAAAACTGTTTTTT.

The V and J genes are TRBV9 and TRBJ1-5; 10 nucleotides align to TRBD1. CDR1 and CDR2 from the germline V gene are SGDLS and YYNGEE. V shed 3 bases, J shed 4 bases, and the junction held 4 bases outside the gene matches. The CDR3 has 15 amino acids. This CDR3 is CASSAAGQGNQPQHF. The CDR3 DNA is TGTGCCAGCAGCGCAGCGGGACAGGGGAATCAGCCCCAGCATTTT.

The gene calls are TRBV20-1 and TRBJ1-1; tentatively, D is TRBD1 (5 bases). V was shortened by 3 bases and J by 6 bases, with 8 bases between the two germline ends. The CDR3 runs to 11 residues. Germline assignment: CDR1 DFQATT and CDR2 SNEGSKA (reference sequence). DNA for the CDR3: TGCAGTGCTAGGGGAGGGGCTGAAGCTTTCTTT. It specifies CSARGGAEAFF.

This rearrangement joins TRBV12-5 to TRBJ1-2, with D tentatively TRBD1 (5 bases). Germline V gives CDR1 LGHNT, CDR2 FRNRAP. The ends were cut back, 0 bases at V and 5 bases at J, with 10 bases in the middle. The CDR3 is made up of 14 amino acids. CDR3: CASGLVGGGYGYTF. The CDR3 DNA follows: TGTGCTAGTGGTTTGGTGGGGGGAGGATATGGCTACACCTTC.

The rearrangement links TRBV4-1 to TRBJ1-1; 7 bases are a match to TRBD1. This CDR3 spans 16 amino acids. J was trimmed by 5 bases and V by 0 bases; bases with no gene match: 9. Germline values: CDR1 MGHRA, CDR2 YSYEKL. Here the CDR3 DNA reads TGCGCCAGCAGCCAAGATGAAGTGACAGGGAGTACTGAAGCTTTCTTT. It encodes CASSQDEVTGSTEAFF.

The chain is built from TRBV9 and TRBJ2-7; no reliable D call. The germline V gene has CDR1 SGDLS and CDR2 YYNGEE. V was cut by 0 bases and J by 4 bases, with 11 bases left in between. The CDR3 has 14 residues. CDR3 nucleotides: TGTGCCAGCAGCGTAGGGGCTCACACTTACGAGCAGTACTTC. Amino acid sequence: CASSVGAHTYEQYF.

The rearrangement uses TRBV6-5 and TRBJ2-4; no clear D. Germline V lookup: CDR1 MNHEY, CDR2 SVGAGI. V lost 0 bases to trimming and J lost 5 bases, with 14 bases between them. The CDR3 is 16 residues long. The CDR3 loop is CASSYSPRNSQNIQYF. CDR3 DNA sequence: TGTGCCAGCAGTTACTCCCCAAGGAATAGCCAAAACATTCAGTACTTC.

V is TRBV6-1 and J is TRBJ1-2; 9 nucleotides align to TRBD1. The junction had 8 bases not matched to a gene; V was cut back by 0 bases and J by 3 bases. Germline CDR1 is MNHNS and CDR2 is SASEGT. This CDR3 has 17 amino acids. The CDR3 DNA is TGTGCCAGCAGTGAAGCGCTTCCGGGACAGGGTGACTATGGCTACACCTTC. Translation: CASSEALPGQGDYGYTF.

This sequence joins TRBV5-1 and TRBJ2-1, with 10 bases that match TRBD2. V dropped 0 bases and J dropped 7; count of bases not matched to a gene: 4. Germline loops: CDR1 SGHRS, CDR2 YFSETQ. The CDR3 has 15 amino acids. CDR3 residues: CASSLAETSGNEQFF. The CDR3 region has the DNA TGCGCCAGCAGCTTGGCCGAGACTAGCGGGAATGAGCAGTTCTTC.

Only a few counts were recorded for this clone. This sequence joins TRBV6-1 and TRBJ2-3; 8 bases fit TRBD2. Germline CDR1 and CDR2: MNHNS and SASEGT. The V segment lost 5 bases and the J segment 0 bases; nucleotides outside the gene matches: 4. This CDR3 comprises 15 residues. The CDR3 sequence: CASSISGGSTDTQYF. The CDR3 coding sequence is TGTGCCAGCAGTATCAGCGGGGGAAGCACAGATACGCAGTATTTT.

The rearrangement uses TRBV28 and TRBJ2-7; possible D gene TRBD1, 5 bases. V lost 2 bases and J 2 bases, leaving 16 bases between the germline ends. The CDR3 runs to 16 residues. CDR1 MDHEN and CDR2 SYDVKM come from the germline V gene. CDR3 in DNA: TGTGCCAGCAGTTTAATTTCCAGGGTCACTCCCTACGAGCAGTACTTC. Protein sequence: CASSLISRVTPYEQYF. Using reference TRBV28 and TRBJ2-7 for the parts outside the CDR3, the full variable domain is DVKVTQSSRYLVKRTGEKVFLECVQDMDHENMFWYRQDPGLGLRLIYFSYDVKMKEKGDIPEGYSVSREKKERFSLILESASTNQTSMYLCASSLISRVTPYEQYFGPGTRLTVT.

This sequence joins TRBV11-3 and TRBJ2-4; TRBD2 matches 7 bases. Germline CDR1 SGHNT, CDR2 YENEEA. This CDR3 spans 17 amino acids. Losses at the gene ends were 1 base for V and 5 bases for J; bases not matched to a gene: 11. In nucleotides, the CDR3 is TGTGCCAGCAGCTTAGGGGTGGCTGGACTAGGGGAAAACATTCAGTACTTC. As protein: CASSLGVAGLGENIQYF.

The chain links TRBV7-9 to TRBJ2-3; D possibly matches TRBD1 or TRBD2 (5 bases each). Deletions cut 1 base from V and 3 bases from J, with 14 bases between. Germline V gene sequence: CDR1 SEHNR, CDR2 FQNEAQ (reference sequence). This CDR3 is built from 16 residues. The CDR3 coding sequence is TGTGCCAGCAGCTTAGGTGGGGGAGTCTGGACAGATACGCAGTATTTT. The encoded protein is CASSLGGGVWTDTQYF.

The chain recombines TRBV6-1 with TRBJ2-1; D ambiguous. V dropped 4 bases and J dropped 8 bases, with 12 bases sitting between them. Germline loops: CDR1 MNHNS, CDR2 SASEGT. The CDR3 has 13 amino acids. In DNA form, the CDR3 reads TGTGCCAGCAGTGCGGGCCTACGGGATGAGCAGTTCTTC. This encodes CASSAGLRDEQFF.

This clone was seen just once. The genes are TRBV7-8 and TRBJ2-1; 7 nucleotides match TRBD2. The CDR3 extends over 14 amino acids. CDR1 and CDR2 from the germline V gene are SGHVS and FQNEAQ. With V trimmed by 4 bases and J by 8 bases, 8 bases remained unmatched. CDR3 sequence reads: CASSWAGVGHEQFF. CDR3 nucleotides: TGTGCCAGCAGCTGGGCGGGGGTAGGGCATGAGCAGTTCTTC. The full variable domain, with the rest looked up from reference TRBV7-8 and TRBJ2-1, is GAGVSQSPRYKVAKRGQDVALRCDPISGHVSLFWYQQALGQGPEFLTYFQNEAQLDKSGLPSDRFFAERPEGSVSTLKIQRTQQEDSAVYLCASSWAGVGHEQFFGPGTRLTVL.

CDR3 residues: CASSEMPGARGELFF. The CDR3 DNA sequence: TGTGCCAGCAGTGAAATGCCAGGGGCGAGGGGGGAGCTGTTTTTT. The chain employs TRBV6-1 and TRBJ2-2, with D possibly TRBD1 on 6 matching bases. This CDR3 contains 15 residues. With 2 bases removed from V and 8 bases from J, the gap between germline ends came to 15 bases. The germline V gene encodes CDR1 MNHNS and CDR2 SASEGT.

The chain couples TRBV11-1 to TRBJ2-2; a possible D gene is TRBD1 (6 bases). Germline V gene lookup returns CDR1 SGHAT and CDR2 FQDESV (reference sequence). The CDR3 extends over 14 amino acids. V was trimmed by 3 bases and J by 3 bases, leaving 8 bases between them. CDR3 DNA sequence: TGTGCCAGCAGCTTGCACAGGGACACCGGGGAGCTGTTTTTT. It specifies CASSLHRDTGELFF.

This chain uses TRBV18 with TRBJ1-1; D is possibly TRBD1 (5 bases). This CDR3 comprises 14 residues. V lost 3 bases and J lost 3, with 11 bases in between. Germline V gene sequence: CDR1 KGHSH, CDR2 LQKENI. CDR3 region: CASSPQGRDTEAFF. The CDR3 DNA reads TGTGCCAGCTCACCCCAGGGTAGAGACACTGAAGCTTTCTTT.

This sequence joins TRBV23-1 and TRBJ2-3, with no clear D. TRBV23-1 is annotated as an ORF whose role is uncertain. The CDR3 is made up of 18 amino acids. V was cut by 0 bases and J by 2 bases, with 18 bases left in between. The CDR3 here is CASSQSKVKGPDTDTQYF. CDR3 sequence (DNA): TGCGCCAGCAGTCAATCGAAGGTGAAAGGGCCGGACACAGATACGCAGTATTTT.